This T cell receptor beta chain was retrieved from a study of regulatory T cells in long-lasting Graves disease. Both iRepertoire HTBI primers and Arm-PCR of CDR3 regions were used to build the TCR beta libraries. Each CDR3 protein is one row after TCRdb ran MiXCR on the multiplex PCR reads. The sample shows approximately 400,000 distinct CDR3 sequences, around 14% of them seen only once. J was trimmed by 2 bases and V by 5 bases; bases with no gene match: 13. This CDR3 comprises 17 residues. Germline CDR1 DFQATT, CDR2 SNEGSKA (reference sequence). Time point indicated: newly diagnosed GD, antithyroid drugs for less than 3 months. From RNA extracted from PBMCs, the TCR library was made. This clonotype was recorded many times. The same sample was also used in a study of T cells in Graves' hyperthyroidism and ophthalmopathy.

The TCR was taken from a woman under 40 with Graves disease. The V gene is TRBV20-1, the J gene TRBJ2-7, with 12 bases fitting TRBD2. Sequenced here: peripheral blood mononuclear cells (PBMCs), sampled at new diagnosis, from a patient treated with antithyroid drugs. CDR3 sequence reads: CSALVPSGRASAYEQYF. In nucleotides, the CDR3 is TGCAGTGCTCTGGTGCCTAGCGGGAGGGCCTCGGCCTACGAGCAGTACTTC.